The sequence of this T cell receptor beta chain was determined in a study of blood T cell repertoires in COVID-19. The CDR3 covers 18 residues. The V and J ends lost 1 base and 1 base, in that order; junction bases with no gene match: 8. Per germline, CDR1 LGHNA and CDR2 YSLEER. Repertoires were generated with immunoSEQ multiplex PCR, while TCRdb's copy carries only in-frame clones and drops some. This table holds more than 100,000 clones, around 79% found once. Sequencing was carried out using peripheral blood. The chain recombines TRBV4-3 with TRBJ1-1; 11 bases match TRBD1. The TCR was taken from a man between 65 and 79 years old with acute or convalescent COVID-19. CDR3 DNA: TGCGCCAGCAGCCAAGGAGCCGGGACAGGGGGATGGAACACTGAAGCTTTCTTT. Amino acids: CASSQGAGTGGWNTEAFF.